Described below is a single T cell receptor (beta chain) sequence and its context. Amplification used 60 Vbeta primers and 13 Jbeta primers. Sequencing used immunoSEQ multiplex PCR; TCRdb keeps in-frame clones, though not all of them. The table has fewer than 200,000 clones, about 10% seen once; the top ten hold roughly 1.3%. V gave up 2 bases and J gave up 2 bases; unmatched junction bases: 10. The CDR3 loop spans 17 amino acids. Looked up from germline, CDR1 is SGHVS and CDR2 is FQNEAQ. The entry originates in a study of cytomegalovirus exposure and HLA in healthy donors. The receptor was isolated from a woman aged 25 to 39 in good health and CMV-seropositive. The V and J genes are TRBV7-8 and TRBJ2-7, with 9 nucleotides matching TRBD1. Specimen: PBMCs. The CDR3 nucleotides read TGTGCCAGCAGCTTAACGAGCCGGAGACAGGGGGCCTACGAGCAGTACTTC. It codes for CASSLTSRRQGAYEQYF.